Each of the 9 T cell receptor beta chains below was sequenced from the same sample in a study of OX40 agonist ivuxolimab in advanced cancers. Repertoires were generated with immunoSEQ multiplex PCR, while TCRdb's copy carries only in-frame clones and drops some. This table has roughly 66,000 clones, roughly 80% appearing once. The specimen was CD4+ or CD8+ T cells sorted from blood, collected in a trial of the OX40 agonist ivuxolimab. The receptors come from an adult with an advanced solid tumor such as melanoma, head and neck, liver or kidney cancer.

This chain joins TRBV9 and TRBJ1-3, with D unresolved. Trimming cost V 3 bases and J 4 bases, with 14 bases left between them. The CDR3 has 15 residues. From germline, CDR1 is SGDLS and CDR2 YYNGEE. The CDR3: CASSGDPSRGNTIYF. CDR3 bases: TGTGCCAGCAGCGGGGATCCTTCGCGGGGAAACACCATATATTTT.

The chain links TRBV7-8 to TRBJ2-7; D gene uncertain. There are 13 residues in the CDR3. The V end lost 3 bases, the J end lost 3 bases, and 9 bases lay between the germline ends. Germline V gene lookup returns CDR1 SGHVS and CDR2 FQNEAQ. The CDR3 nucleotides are TGTGCCAGCAGCTTCATGGGGTACTACGAGCAGTACTTC. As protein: CASSFMGYYEQYF.

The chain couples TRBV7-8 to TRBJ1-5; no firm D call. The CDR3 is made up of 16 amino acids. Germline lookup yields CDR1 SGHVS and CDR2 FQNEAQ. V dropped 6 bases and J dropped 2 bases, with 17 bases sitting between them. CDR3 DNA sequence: TGTGCCAGCAGTTTTAGTAACAACCGGGGCAATCAGCCCCAGCATTTT. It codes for CASSFSNNRGNQPQHF.

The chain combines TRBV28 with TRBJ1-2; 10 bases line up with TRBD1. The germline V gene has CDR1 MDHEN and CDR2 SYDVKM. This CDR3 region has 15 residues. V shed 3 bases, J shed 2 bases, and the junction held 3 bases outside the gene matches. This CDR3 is CASSFPGQGNYGYTF. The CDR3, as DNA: TGTGCCAGCAGTTTTCCGGGACAGGGGAACTATGGCTACACCTTC.

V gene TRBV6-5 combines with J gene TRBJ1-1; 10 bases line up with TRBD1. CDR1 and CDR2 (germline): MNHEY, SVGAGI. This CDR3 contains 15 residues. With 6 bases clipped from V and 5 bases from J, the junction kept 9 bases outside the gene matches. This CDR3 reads CASRPRQGASTEAFF. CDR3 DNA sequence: TGTGCCAGCAGACCAAGACAGGGGGCGAGTACTGAAGCTTTCTTT.

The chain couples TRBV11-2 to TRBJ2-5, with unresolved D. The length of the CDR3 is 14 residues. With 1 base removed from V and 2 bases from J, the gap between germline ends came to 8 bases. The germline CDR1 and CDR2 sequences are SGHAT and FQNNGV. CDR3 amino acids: CASSLGSEQETQYF. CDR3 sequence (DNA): TGTGCCAGCAGCTTAGGGTCAGAACAAGAGACCCAGTACTTC.

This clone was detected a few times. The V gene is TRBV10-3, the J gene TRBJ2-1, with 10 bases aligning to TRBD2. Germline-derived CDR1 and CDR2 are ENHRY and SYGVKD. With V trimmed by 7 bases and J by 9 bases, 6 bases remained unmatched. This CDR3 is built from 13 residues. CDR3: CAITGTSEGEQFF. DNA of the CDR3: TGTGCCATCACCGGGACTAGCGAGGGTGAGCAGTTCTTC.

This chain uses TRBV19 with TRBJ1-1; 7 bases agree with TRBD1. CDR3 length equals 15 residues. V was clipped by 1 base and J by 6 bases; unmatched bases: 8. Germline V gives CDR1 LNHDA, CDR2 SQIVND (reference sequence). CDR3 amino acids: CASSIGGRGRAEAFF. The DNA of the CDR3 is TGTGCCAGTAGTATAGGCGGCAGGGGGAGGGCTGAAGCTTTCTTT.

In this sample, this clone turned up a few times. The CDR3 nucleotides read TGTGCCAGTGATAATCCGGGACAGGGGGATGGCTATGGCTACACCTTC. Translation: CASDNPGQGDGYGYTF. The chain carries TRBV19 and TRBJ1-2; 11 nucleotides agree with TRBD1. CDR3 length: 16 residues. Looked up from germline, CDR1 is LNHDA and CDR2 is SQIVND (reference sequence). With V trimmed by 8 bases and J by 4 bases, 12 bases remained unmatched.